The 2 T cell receptor beta chains presented below share a single source sample, sequenced in a study of blood T cell repertoires in COVID-19. Only in-frame clones appear in the TCRdb table, and some are missing; sequencing was by immunoSEQ multiplex PCR. The table lists under 350,000 clones, 86% of them singletons. Sample: PBMCs or T cells enriched from blood (not recorded which). The receptors were sampled from a woman between 40 and 50 years old with acute COVID-19.

The genes are TRBV5-4 and TRBJ1-6, with TRBD1 matching over 12 bases. CDR1 is SGHNT and CDR2 is YYREEE in the germline V gene (reference sequence). V gave up 4 bases and J gave up 6 bases; unmatched junction bases: 5. There are 16 residues in the CDR3. CDR3: CASSMGQGAGNSPLHF. The CDR3 nucleotides are TGTGCCAGCAGCATGGGACAGGGGGCAGGTAATTCACCCCTCCACTTT.

This clone was detected only a few times. The chain employs TRBV24-1 and TRBJ2-2; D perhaps matches TRBD1 (6 bases). Trimming cost V 4 bases and J 7 bases, with 21 bases left between them. From germline, CDR1 is KGHDR and CDR2 SFDVKD. The CDR3 is 17 residues long. The CDR3 DNA follows: TGTGCCACCAGTGACCCCTCGACAGGTTTAAATGTCGGGGAGCTGTTTTTT. Translated, it gives CATSDPSTGLNVGELFF.